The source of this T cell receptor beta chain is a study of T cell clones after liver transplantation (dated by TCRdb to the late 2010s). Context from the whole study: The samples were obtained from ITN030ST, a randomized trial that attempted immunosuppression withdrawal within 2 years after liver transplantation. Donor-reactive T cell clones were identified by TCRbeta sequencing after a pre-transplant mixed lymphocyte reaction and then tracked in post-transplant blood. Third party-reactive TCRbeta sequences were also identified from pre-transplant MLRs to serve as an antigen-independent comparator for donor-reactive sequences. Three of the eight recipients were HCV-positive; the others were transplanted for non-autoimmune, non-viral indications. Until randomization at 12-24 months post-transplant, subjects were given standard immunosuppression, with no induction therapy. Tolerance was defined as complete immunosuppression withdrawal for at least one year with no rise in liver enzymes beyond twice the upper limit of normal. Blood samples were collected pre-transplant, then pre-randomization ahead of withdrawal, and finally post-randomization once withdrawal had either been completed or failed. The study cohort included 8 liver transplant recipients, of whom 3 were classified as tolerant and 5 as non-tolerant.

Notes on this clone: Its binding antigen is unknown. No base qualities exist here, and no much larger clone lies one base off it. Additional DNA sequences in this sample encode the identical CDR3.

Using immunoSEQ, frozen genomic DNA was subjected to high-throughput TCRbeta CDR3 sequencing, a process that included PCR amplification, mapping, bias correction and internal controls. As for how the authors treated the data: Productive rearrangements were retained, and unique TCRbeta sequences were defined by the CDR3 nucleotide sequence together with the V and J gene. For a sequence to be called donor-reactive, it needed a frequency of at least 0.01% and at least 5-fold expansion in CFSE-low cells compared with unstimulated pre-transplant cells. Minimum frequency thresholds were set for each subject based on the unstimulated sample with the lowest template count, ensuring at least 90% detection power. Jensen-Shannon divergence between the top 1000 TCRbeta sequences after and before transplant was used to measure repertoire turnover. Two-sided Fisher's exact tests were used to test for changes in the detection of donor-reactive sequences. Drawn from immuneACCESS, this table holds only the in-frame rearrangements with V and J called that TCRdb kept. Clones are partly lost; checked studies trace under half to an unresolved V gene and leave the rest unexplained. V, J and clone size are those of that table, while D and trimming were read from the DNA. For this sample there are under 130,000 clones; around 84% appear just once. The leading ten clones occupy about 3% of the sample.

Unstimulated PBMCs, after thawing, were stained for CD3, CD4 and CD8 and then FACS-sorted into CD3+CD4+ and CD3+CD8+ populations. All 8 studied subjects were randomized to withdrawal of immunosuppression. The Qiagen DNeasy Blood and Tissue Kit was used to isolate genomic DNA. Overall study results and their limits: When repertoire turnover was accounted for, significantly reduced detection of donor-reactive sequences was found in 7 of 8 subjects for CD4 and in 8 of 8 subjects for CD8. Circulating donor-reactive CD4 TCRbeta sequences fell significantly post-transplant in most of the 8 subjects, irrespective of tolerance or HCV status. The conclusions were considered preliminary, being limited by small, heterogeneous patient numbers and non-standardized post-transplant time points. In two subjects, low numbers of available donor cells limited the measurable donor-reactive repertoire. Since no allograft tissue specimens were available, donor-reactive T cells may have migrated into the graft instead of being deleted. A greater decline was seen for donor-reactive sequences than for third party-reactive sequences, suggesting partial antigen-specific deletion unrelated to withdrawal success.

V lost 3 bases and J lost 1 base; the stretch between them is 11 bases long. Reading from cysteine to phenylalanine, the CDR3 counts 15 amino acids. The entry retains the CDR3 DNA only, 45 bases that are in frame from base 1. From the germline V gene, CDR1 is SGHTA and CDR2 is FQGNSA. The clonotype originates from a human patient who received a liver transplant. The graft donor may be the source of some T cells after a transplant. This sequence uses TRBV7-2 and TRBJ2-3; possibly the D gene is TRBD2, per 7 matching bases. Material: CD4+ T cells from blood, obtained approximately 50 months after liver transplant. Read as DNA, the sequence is TGTGCCAGCAGCTTTGGGGGGGCCGGCACAGATACGCAGTATTTT. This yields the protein CASSFGGAGTDTQYF.